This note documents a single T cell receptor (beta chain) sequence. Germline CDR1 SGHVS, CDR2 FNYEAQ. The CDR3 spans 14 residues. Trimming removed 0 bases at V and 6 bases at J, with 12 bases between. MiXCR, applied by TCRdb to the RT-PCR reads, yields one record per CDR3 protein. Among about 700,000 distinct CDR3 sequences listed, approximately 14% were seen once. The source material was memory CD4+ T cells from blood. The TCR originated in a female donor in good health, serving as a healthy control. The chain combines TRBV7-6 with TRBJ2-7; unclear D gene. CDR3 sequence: CASSLAPVGSEQYF. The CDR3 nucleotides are TGTGCCAGCAGCTTAGCCCCCGTGGGGTCCGAGCAGTACTTC. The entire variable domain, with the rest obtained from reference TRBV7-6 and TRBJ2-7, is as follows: GAGVSQSPRYKVTKRGQDVALRCDPISGHVSLYWYRQALGQGPEFLTYFNYEAQQDKSGLPNDRFSAERPEGSISTLTIQRTEQRDSAMYRCASSLAPVGSEQYFGPGTRLTVT.